A single sample is the source of the 30 T cell receptor beta chains below, sequenced in a study of human T cells and chemical hapten exposure (dated by TCRdb to about 2021). The time point label on this specimen signifies: patch test 1, 2 weeks after DPC sensitization. The intended sense of this specimen's treatment or condition label: therapeutic diphenylcyclopropenone sensitization with weekly scalp DPC. Library construction relied on RACE. Sequencing was performed on a NextSeq 500. TCRdb reanalyzed the raw reads on its own, using fastp at Q25 for trimming and MiXCR for clone calling, and kept in-frame beta chains. For every CDR3 protein sequence, its rows merge into one entry that carries the most common genes and DNA. The sample data list roughly 360,000 distinct CDR3 sequences, and roughly 5% of these were observed just once. The ten largest clones represent under 2.5% of the sample. The sequenced sample was whole blood, obtained in connection with sensitization to the hapten diphenylcyclopropenone (DPC). These receptors all stem from a woman aged 50 to 60 with alopecia areata. Some clones in this sample may be carry-over from other donors' samples.

This clonotype has only a few counts. The genes are TRBV9 and TRBJ1-3; possibly TRBD1 for D (5 bases). Germline CDR1 and CDR2: SGDLS and YYNGEE. Trimming took off 0 bases at V and 4 bases at J, with 17 bases between the two ends. This CDR3 spans 17 amino acids. CDR3 bases: TGTGCCAGCAGCGTAGAAACAGGTCGAAGAGAAGGAAACACCATATATTTT. It specifies CASSVETGRREGNTIYF.

The CDR3 nucleotides read TGTGCCAGCTCCAGGCAGGATACCGGGGAGCTGTTTTTT. Translating gives CASSRQDTGELFF. V and J are TRBV7-2 and TRBJ2-2; no clear D gene. Germline assignment: CDR1 SGHTA and CDR2 FQGNSA. The length of the CDR3 is 13 residues. With 8 bases removed from V and 5 bases from J, the gap between germline ends came to 12 bases.

The chain carries TRBV10-3 and TRBJ1-2; TRBD1 matches at 8 bases. This CDR3 is 12 amino acids long. CDR1 is ENHRY and CDR2 is SYGVKD in the germline V gene. With 11 bases clipped from V and 3 bases from J, the junction kept 5 bases outside the gene matches. The CDR3 nucleotides are TGTGCCTCGATGACAGGGGACTATGGCTACACCTTC. Translation: CASMTGDYGYTF.

In this sample, this clonotype turned up many times. The chain couples TRBV20-1 to TRBJ1-5, with a possible D match to TRBD1 (5 bases). Germline V lookup: CDR1 DFQATT, CDR2 SNEGSKA (reference sequence). Trimming left V 4 bases short and J 3 bases short, with 10 bases between. The CDR3 has 13 residues. CDR3 sequence: CSAKGAINQPQHF. DNA of the CDR3: TGCAGTGCTAAAGGGGCTATCAATCAGCCCCAGCATTTT.

The sample holds many counts of this clonotype. The chain employs TRBV6-1 and TRBJ2-3, with 15 bases matching TRBD2. The V segment lost 6 bases and the J segment 2 bases; nucleotides outside the gene matches: 9. This CDR3 contains 18 residues. In germline, CDR1 is MNHNS, CDR2 SASEGT. The DNA of the CDR3 is TGTGCCAGCAGCAGGACTAGCGGGAGGGCGGGGTTCACAGATACGCAGTATTTT. Encoded protein: CASSRTSGRAGFTDTQYF.

The rearrangement uses TRBV29-1 and TRBJ2-3; TRBD2 aligns across 7 bases. CDR1 is SQVTM, CDR2 ANQGSEA, per germline. Trimming cost V 7 bases and J 6 bases; bases outside gene matches: 7. The CDR3 loop spans 12 amino acids. Here the CDR3 DNA reads TGCAGCGCGGGCGGGAGAGGCGATACGCAGTATTTT. As protein: CSAGGRGDTQYF.

This clonotype appeared many times. The V call is TRBV7-9, the J call TRBJ2-3, with D possibly TRBD1 on 5 matching bases. The CDR3 is 16 amino acids. Trimming removed 4 bases at V and 4 bases at J, with 18 bases between. Germline V gene lookup returns CDR1 SEHNR and CDR2 FQNEAQ (reference sequence). CDR3 coding DNA: TGTGCCAGCAGCTCGGAATGGGGCAGGCGCCCAGATACGCAGTATTTT. Protein product: CASSSEWGRRPDTQYF.

This clonotype was counted many times. This chain links TRBV29-1 with TRBJ2-1, with TRBD2 matching 10 bases. Germline V gene sequence: CDR1 SQVTM, CDR2 ANQGSEA. Trimming took 6 bases from V and 5 from J; bases not matched to a gene: 7. This CDR3 comprises 14 residues. CDR3 DNA sequence: TGCAGCGTCCCTAGCGGGGGAGACAACAATGAGCAGTTCTTC. This encodes CSVPSGGDNNEQFF.

This clonotype showed up many times. The chain combines TRBV5-1 with TRBJ2-1; D unresolved. Germline V lookup: CDR1 SGHRS, CDR2 YFSETQ. CDR3 length: 13 amino acids. Trimming took off 0 bases at V and 8 bases at J, with 9 bases between the two ends. CDR3 loop: CASSLAARDEQFF. The DNA of the CDR3 is TGCGCCAGCAGCTTGGCCGCCCGCGATGAGCAGTTCTTC. The full variable domain, in which reference TRBV5-1 and TRBJ2-1 provide the parts outside the CDR3, is KAGVTQTPRYLIKTRGQQVTLSCSPISGHRSVSWYQQTPGQGLQFLFEYFSETQRNKGNFPGRFSGRQFSNSRSEMNVSTLELGDSALYLCASSLAARDEQFFGPGTRLTVL.

This clonotype was recorded at least ten times. V and J are TRBV4-3 and TRBJ2-7, with D perhaps matching TRBD1 (6 bases). V shed 0 bases and J shed 5 bases, with 11 bases lying between them. Germline CDR1 and CDR2: LGHNA and YSLEER. CDR3 length: 14 amino acids. The CDR3 loop reads CASSQEQGNHEQYF. As DNA, the CDR3 is TGCGCCAGCAGCCAAGAACAGGGTAACCACGAGCAGTACTTC.

At least ten counts were recorded for this clonotype. The V call is TRBV27, the J call TRBJ2-1; the D gene is possibly TRBD2 (5 bases). Germline CDR1 is MNHEY and CDR2 is SMNVEV (reference sequence). V was shortened by 2 bases and J by 9 bases, with 11 bases between the two germline ends. CDR3 size: 13 residues. CDR3 bases: TGTGCCAGCAGTTTAGGTAGCGTCCGTGAGCAGTTCTTC. The encoded protein is CASSLGSVREQFF.

In this sample, this clonotype turned up many times. This chain connects TRBV20-1 to TRBJ2-3; no firm D call. V dropped 6 bases and J dropped 1 base, with 8 bases sitting between them. Germline V lookup: CDR1 DFQATT, CDR2 SNEGSKA (reference sequence). This CDR3 is built from 12 residues. CDR3 DNA sequence: TGCAGTGCCCCTACCCGCACAGATACGCAGTATTTT. Amino acids: CSAPTRTDTQYF.

This clonotype was detected many times. The chain carries TRBV11-3 and TRBJ2-1; possible D gene TRBD2, 5 bases. V was clipped by 1 base and J by 8 bases, with 12 bases between them. Per germline, CDR1 SGHNT and CDR2 YENEEA. The CDR3 is 14 amino acids. CDR3 sequence reads: CASSLGRLEDEQFF. CDR3 sequence (DNA): TGTGCCAGCAGCTTAGGTCGCTTGGAGGATGAGCAGTTCTTC.

This clonotype was picked up many times. The rearrangement joins TRBV11-3 to TRBJ2-1; D may match TRBD1 or TRBD2 (6 bases each). Per the germline V gene, CDR1 is SGHNT and CDR2 is YENEEA. The CDR3 covers 13 residues. Deletions cut 3 bases from V and 9 bases from J, with 12 bases between. The CDR3 DNA follows: TGTGCCAGCAGCTTGTCGGGGGCTGTTGAGCAGTTCTTC. It is translated as CASSLSGAVEQFF. The entire variable domain, with the rest obtained from reference TRBV11-3 and TRBJ2-1, is as follows: EAGVVQSPRYKIIEKKQPVAFWCNPISGHNTLYWYLQNLGQGPELLIRYENEEAVDDSQLPKDRFSAERLKGVDSTLKIQPAELGDSAVYLCASSLSGAVEQFFGPGTRLTVL.

This clonotype was detected a few times. The chain combines TRBV6-5 with TRBJ2-7; the D gene could be TRBD1 or TRBD2 (5 bases each). Trimming pared 2 bases from V and 6 bases from J, leaving 11 bases between. There are 13 residues in the CDR3. Germline CDR1 is MNHEY and CDR2 is SVGAGI. The CDR3 is CASSYPGALEQYF. For the CDR3, the DNA is TGTGCCAGCAGTTACCCCGGGGCACTCGAGCAGTACTTC.

The chain joins TRBV5-6 to TRBJ2-1; 12 positions match TRBD2. Germline V gene sequence: CDR1 SGHDT, CDR2 YYEEEE. The J segment lost 6 bases and the V segment lost 4 bases, leaving 8 bases of the junction unmatched. There are 16 residues in the CDR3. The CDR3: CASSRTSGKGGNEQFF. The CDR3 DNA reads TGTGCCAGCAGCCGGACTAGCGGGAAGGGGGGCAATGAGCAGTTCTTC.

This clonotype showed up just a few times. This chain joins TRBV5-1 and TRBJ2-7, with 7 bases fitting TRBD1. The CDR3 contains 13 residues. Germline V gene data show CDR1 as SGHRS and CDR2 as YFSETQ. Germline trimming cut 5 bases from V and 6 bases from J; bases unmatched to any gene: 8. In DNA form, the CDR3 reads TGCGCCAGCAGGATAGACAGGGTCGGCGAGCAGTACTTC. It codes for CASRIDRVGEQYF. Full variable domain (outside the CDR3, taken from reference TRBV5-1 and TRBJ2-7): KAGVTQTPRYLIKTRGQQVTLSCSPISGHRSVSWYQQTPGQGLQFLFEYFSETQRNKGNFPGRFSGRQFSNSRSEMNVSTLELGDSALYLCASRIDRVGEQYFGPGTRLTVT.

This clonotype came up many times. The rearrangement joins TRBV30 to TRBJ1-5; D may be TRBD1 (6 bases). Germline V CDR1 and CDR2: GTSNPN, SVGIG (reference sequence). V lost 5 bases and J lost 1, with 15 bases in between. The CDR3 sequence is 15 residues long. The CDR3 DNA sequence: TGTGCCTGGGACCACGGGGGCAACAGCAATCAGCCCCAGCATTTT. This codes for CAWDHGGNSNQPQHF.

This clonotype has a count of ten or more. This chain's CDR3 is CASRLMNTEAFF. The CDR3 DNA sequence: TGTGCCAGCAGGCTGATGAACACTGAAGCTTTCTTT. V usage is TRBV6-2 or TRBV6-3 and J usage is TRBJ1-1; the D is unclear. Germline loops: CDR1 MNHEY, CDR2 SVGEGT. The CDR3 contains 12 residues. V lost 6 bases and J lost 0, with 5 bases in between.

The table lists this clonotype with a few counts. The chain is built from TRBV3-1 and TRBJ2-3; 14 nucleotides line up with TRBD2. This CDR3 has 17 residues. The germline gives CDR1 LGHDT, CDR2 YNNKEL (reference sequence). With 3 bases clipped from V and 3 bases from J, the junction kept 5 bases outside the gene matches. In DNA, the CDR3 is TGTGCCAGCAGCCATATATGGACTAGCGGGAGGACAGATACGCAGTATTTT. It translates to CASSHIWTSGRTDTQYF.

This clonotype was observed at least ten times. V is TRBV3-1 and J is TRBJ1-1, with a weak D call TRBD1 (5 bases). The V end was cut by 0 bases, the J end by 6 bases, with 11 bases between. The CDR3 covers 14 residues. Germline values: CDR1 LGHDT, CDR2 YNNKEL (reference sequence). The CDR3, as DNA: TGTGCCAGCAGCCAAGAAAGAGAGACAGCTGAAGCTTTCTTT. Translated, it gives CASSQERETAEAFF.

The table lists this clonotype with many counts. J is TRBJ2-3 and V is TRBV28; D gene unclear. CDR3 length: 16 amino acids. V dropped 4 bases and J dropped 4 bases, with 18 bases sitting between them. The V gene's germline CDR1 is MDHEN and CDR2 SYDVKM. As DNA, the CDR3 is TGTGCCAGCAGTTCCTTGGTGCGGCACCCTGCAGATACGCAGTATTTT. This translates into CASSSLVRHPADTQYF.

This clonotype was recorded a few times. The J gene is TRBJ1-1, the V gene TRBV7-9; D is ambiguous. CDR1 is SEHNR and CDR2 is FQNEAQ in the germline V gene (reference sequence). V lost 2 bases and J 5 bases, leaving 9 bases between the germline ends. There are 13 residues in the CDR3. The CDR3: CASSLSRETEAFF. The CDR3 DNA is TGTGCCAGCAGCTTATCGAGGGAAACTGAAGCTTTCTTT.

This clonotype was observed a handful of times. The genes are TRBV6-2 or TRBV6-3 and TRBJ2-1; the match to TRBD2 covers 8 bases. CDR1 and CDR2 (germline): MNHEY, SVGEGT. The ends lost 2 bases at V and 0 bases at J; junction bases unmatched: 9. CDR3 length: 18 amino acids. As DNA, the CDR3 is TGTGCCAGCAGTTACGATCACCTCGGGACTAGCTCCTACAATGAGCAGTTCTTC. It specifies CASSYDHLGTSSYNEQFF.

The V and J genes are TRBV6-5 and TRBJ2-7; D ambiguous. Trimming took off 4 bases at V and 4 bases at J, with 11 bases between the two ends. Germline V CDR1 and CDR2: MNHEY, SVGAGI. The CDR3 extends over 13 amino acids. The CDR3 nucleotides read TGTGCCAGCAGTTCCCCCGGAACGTACGAGCAGTACTTC. This encodes CASSSPGTYEQYF.

This clonotype was recorded many times. CDR3 residues: CASSPSDLSYNEQFF. DNA for the CDR3: TGTGCCAGCAGCCCTAGCGATCTCTCCTACAATGAGCAGTTCTTC. The chain uses TRBV4-2 and TRBJ2-1; the D gene is possibly TRBD2 (6 bases). V lost 4 bases and J 0 bases, leaving 10 bases between the germline ends. The CDR3 consists of 15 residues. CDR1 and CDR2 from the germline V gene are LGHNA and YNFKEQ.

J is TRBJ2-7 and V is TRBV9; D is tentatively TRBD1 or TRBD2 (5 bases each). V lost 2 bases to trimming and J lost 3 bases, with 9 bases between them. The CDR3 has 13 amino acids. Germline CDR1 SGDLS, CDR2 YYNGEE. DNA for the CDR3: TGTGCCAGCAGCGTGGGACCGCTCTACGAGCAGTACTTC. Amino acids: CASSVGPLYEQYF. Drawing the rest from reference TRBV9 and TRBJ2-7, the complete variable domain is DSGVTQTPKHLITATGQRVTLRCSPRSGDLSVYWYQQSLDQGLQFLIQYYNGEERAKGNILERFSAQQFPDLHSELNLSSLELGDSALYFCASSVGPLYEQYFGPGTRLTVT.

In this sample, this clonotype turned up many times. V usage is TRBV3-1 and J usage is TRBJ1-1; D call uncertain. The germline V gene has CDR1 LGHDT and CDR2 YNNKEL (reference sequence). This CDR3 region has 15 residues. The V and J ends lost 4 bases and 1 base respectively, with 13 bases between them. The CDR3 bases are TGTGCCAGCAGCCTTACCCCCGGTCAGAACACTGAAGCTTTCTTT. Encoded protein: CASSLTPGQNTEAFF.

This clonotype was recorded a few times. The V gene is TRBV4-2, the J gene TRBJ2-3; D is undetermined. CDR1 LGHNA and CDR2 YNFKEQ come from the germline V gene. Between the trimmed V and J ends, which lost 0 bases and 6 bases, there was a span of 13 bases. This CDR3 comprises 15 residues. The DNA for the CDR3 is TGTGCCAGCAGCCAAGATACCAGCGAGTTCGATACGCAGTATTTT. As protein: CASSQDTSEFDTQYF.

This clonotype was seen more than once but under ten times. The J gene is TRBJ2-4, the V gene TRBV6-1; D call uncertain. Trimming stripped 2 bases from V and 9 bases from J, with 14 bases between. The CDR3 runs to 14 residues. Germline lookup yields CDR1 MNHNS and CDR2 SASEGT. The chain's CDR3 is CASSERVGHGIQYF. As DNA, the CDR3 is TGTGCCAGCAGTGAAAGAGTTGGGCACGGCATTCAGTACTTC.